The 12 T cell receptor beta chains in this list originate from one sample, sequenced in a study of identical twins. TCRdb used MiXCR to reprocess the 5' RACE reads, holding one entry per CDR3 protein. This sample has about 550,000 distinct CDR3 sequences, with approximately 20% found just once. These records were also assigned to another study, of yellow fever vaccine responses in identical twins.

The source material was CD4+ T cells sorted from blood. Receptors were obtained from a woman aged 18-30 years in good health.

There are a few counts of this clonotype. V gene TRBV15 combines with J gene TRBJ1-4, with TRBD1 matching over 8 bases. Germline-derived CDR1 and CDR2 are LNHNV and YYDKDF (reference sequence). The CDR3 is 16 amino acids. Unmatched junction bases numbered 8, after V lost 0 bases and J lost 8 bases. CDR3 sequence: CATSRDGQGPSEKLFF. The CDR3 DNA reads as TGTGCCACCAGCAGAGACGGACAGGGACCCTCCGAAAAACTGTTTTTT.

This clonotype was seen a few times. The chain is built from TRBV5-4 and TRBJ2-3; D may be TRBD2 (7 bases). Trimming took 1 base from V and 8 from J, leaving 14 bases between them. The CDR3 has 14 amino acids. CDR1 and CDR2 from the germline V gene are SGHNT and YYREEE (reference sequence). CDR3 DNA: TGTGCCAGCAGCTTGTGGGAGGGACAACTTACGCAGTATTTT. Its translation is CASSLWEGQLTQYF.

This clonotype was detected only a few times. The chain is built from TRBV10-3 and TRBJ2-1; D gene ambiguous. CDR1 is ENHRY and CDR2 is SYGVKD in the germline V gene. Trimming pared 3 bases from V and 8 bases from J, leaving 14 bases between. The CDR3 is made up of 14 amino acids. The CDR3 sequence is CAISDGQLRDEQFF. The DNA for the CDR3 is TGTGCCATCAGTGACGGGCAGCTTAGGGATGAGCAGTTCTTC.

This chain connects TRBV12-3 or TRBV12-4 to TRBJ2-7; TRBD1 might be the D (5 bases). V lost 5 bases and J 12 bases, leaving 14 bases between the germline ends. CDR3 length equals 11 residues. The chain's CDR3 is CASSIDSRRYF. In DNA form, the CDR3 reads TGTGCCAGCAGTATCGACAGTCGCCGGTACTTC.

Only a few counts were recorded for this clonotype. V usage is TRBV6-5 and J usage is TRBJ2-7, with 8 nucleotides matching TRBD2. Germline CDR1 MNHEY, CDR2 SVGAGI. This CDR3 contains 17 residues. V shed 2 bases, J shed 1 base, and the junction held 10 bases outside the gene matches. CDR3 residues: CASSYRLGSSGSYEQYF. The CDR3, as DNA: TGTGCCAGCAGTTACCGGCTTGGGTCTAGCGGGTCCTACGAGCAGTACTTC.

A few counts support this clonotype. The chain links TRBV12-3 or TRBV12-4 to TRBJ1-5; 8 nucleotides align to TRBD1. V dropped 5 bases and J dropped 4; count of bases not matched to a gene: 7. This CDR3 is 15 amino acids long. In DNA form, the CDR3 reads TGTGCCAGCAGTGTCGCCGGGACAGGTAATCAGCCCCAGCATTTT. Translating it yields CASSVAGTGNQPQHF.

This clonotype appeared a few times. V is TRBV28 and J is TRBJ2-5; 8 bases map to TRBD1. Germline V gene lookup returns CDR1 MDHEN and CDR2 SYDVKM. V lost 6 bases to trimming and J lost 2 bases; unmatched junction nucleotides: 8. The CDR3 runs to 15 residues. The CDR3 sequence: CASSQGATKQETQYF. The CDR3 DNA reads TGTGCCAGCAGCCAGGGGGCTACGAAACAAGAGACCCAGTACTTC.

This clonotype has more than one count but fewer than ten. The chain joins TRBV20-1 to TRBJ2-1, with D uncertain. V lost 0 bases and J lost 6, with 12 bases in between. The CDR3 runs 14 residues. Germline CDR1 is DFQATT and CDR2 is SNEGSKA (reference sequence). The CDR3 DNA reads TGCAGTGCTAGAGATACGGCAGCCCGCAATGAGCAGTTCTTC. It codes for CSARDTAARNEQFF.

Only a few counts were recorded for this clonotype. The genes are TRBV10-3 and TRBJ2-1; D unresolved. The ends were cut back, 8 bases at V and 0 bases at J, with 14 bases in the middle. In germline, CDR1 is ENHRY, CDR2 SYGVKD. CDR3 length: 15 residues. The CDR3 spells CAIARDTLSYNEQFF. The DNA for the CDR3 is TGTGCCATCGCCCGAGATACCCTCTCCTACAATGAGCAGTTCTTC.

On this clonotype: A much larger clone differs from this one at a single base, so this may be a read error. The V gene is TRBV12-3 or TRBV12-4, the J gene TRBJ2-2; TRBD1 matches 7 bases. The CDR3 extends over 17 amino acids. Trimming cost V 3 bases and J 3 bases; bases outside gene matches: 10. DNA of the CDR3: TGTGCCAGCAGTTTTAGGGCCGGGACAGTTGACACCGGGGAGCTGTTTTTT. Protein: CASSFRAGTVDTGELFF.

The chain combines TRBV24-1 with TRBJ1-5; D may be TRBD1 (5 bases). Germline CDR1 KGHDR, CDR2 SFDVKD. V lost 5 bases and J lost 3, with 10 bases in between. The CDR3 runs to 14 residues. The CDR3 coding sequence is TGTGCCACCAGTGGTTGGGGGATCAATCAGCCCCAGCATTTT. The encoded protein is CATSGWGINQPQHF.

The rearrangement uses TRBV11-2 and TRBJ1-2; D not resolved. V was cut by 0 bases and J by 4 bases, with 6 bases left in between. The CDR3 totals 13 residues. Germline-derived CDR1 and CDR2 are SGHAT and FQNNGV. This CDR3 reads CASSLEVFYGYTF. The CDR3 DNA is TGTGCCAGCAGCTTAGAGGTTTTCTATGGCTACACCTTC.